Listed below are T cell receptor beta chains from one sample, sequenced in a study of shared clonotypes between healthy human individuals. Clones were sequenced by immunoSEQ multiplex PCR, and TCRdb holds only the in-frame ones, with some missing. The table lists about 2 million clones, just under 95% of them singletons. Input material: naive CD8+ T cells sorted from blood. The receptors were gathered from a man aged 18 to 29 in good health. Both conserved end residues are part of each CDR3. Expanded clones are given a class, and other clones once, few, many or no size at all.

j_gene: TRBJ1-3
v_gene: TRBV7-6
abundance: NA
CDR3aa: CASSLDRGTGNTIYF

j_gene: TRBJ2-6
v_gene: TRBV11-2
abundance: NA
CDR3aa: CASSLDLLGPGANVLTF

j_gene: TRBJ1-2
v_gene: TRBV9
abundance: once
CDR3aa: CASSVEWGPNYGYTF

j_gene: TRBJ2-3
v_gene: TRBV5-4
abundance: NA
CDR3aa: CASSWGLEKDTQYF

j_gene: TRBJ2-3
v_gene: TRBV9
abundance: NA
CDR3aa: CASSPTLARDTDTQYF

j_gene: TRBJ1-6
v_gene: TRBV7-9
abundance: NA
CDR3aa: CASSLGATPVSPLHF

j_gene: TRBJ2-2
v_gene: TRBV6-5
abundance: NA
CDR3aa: CASSFSGITGELFF

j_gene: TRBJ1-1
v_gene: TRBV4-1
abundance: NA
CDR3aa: CASSQARGVTEAFF

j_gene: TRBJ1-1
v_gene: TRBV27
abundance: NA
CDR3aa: CASSEGQGLSEAFF

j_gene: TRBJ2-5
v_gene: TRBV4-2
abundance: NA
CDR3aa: CASSQDLAGSQETQYF

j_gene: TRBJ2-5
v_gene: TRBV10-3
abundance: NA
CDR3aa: CAISEGTSGETQYF

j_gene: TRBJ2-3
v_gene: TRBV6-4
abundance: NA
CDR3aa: CASEEEGSTDTQYF

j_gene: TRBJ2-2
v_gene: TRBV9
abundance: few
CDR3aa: CASSPNTGELFF

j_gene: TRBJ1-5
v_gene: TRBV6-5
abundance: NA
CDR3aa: CASSYSQPYSNQPQHF

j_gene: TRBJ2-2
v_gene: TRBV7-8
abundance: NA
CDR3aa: CASSFYGSTGELFF

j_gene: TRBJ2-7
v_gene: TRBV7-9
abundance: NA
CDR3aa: CASSLAGGGKYGYEQYF

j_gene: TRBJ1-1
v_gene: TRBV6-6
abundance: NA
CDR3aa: CASSYSEGNTEAFF

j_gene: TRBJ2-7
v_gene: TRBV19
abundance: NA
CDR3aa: CASSTPGQGVREQYF

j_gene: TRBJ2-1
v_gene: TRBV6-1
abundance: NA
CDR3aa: CASSERLSGLSYNEQFF

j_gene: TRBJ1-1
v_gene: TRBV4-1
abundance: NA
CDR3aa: CASSGPATEAFF

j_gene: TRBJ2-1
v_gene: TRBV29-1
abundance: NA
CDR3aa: CSVEGAHVNEQFF

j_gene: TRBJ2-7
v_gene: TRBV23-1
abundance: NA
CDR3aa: CASSRPFGGHTYEQYF

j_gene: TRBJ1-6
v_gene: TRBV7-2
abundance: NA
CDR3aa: CASSLGTRSNSPLHF

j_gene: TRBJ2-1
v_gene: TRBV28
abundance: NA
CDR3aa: CASSPPAGGISNEQFF

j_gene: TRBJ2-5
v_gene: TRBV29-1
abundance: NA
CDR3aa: CSVDYRLETQYF

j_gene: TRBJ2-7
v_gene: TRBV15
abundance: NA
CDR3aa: CATSGRASGTYEQYF

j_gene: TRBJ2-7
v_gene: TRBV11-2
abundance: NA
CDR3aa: CASSLDPSGYYEQYF

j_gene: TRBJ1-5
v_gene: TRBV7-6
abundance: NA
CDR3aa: CASSPFPGASQPQHF

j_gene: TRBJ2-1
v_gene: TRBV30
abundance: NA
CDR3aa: CAWSVGQGLDNEQFF

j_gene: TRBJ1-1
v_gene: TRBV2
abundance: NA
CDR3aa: CASSPITGDTEAFF

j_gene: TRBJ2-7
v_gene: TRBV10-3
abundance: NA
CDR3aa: CAISESTGGYEQYF

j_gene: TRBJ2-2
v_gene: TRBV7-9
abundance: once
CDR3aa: CASSAGTSQPGELFF

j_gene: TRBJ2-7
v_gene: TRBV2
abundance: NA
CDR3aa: CASSETGGGYEQYF

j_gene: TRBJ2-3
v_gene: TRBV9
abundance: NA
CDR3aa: CASSVGVGYTDTQYF

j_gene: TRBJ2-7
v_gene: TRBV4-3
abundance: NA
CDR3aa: CASSPGGYEQYF

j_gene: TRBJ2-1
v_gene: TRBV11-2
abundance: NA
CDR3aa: CASSLDSAGGGSYNEQFF

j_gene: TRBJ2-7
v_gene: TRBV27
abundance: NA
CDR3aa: CASSWNQGYEQYF

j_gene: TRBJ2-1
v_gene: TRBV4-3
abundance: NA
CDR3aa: CASSQFGTGAEQFF

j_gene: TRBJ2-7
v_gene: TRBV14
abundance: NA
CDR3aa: CASSQTGTTPYEQYF

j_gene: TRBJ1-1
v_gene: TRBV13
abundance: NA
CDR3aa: CASSLGIWTEAFF

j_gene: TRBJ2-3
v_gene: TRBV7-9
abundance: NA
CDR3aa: CASSFPTSGGLTDTQYF

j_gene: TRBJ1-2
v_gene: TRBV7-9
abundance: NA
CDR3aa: CASSPGGQAGYGYTF

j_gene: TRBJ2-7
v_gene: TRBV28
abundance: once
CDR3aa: CASSPRDRVGEQYF